Listed below are T cell receptor beta chains from one sample, sequenced in a study of blood T cell repertoires in COVID-19. Assay: immunoSEQ multiplex PCR; the TCRdb copy retains only in-frame clones and omits some. The data contain approximately 240,000 clones, around four fifths of them seen just once; the ten biggest clones take up roughly 5.3%. Sequencing was carried out using peripheral blood. All receptors come from a woman in her sixties who had recovered from COVID-19. Each CDR3 is given with its conserved first and last residue. The D gene is left open where the match is weak. Size values are once, few and many counts, or a class for expanded clones, and some rows have none.

abundance,v_gene,j_gene,d_gene,CDR3aa,CDR3nt
.,TRBV11-2,TRBJ2-7,.,CASSFGGVSYEQYF,TGTGCCAGCAGCTTCGGCGGTGTCTCCTACGAGCAGTACTTC
.,TRBV20-1,TRBJ1-1,.,CSASSRGNTEAFF,TGCAGTGCTAGTAGCAGGGGGAACACTGAAGCTTTCTTT
.,TRBV7-6,TRBJ2-7,TRBD1,CASSPTDRGSYEQYF,TGTGCCAGCAGCCCAACGGACAGGGGGTCCTACGAGCAGTACTTC
.,TRBV4-1,TRBJ1-1,.,CASSQLPPRGNTEAFF,TGCGCCAGCAGCCAACTACCTCCTAGGGGGAACACTGAAGCTTTCTTT
many,TRBV27,TRBJ1-2,TRBD1,CAIRDRGHGYTF,TGTGCCATACGTGACAGGGGCCATGGCTACACCTTC
.,TRBV5-6,TRBJ1-5,.,CASSLMENQPQHF,TGTGCCAGCAGCTTGATGGAGAATCAGCCCCAGCATTTT
.,TRBV14,TRBJ1-1,.,CASSPQVNTEAFF,TGTGCCAGCAGCCCCCAGGTCAACACTGAAGCTTTCTTT
.,TRBV19,TRBJ1-3,.,CASDETGASGNTIYF,TGTGCCAGCGACGAGACAGGTGCCTCTGGAAACACCATATATTTT
.,TRBV29-1,TRBJ1-3,.,CSVAVPRGQRNTIYF,TGCAGCGTTGCAGTGCCACGTGGACAAAGAAACACCATATATTTT
.,TRBV30,TRBJ2-5,TRBD1,CAWAQGFWQETQYF,TGTGCCTGGGCACAGGGGTTTTGGCAAGAGACCCAGTACTTC
.,TRBV16,TRBJ2-1,TRBD2,CASSPRDYYNEQFF,TGTGCCAGCAGCCCTCGGGACTACTACAATGAGCAGTTCTTC
.,TRBV11-2,TRBJ2-2,.,CASSLVSGGTGELFF,TGTGCCAGCAGCTTAGTTTCAGGGGGGACCGGGGAGCTGTTTTTT